These T cell receptor beta chains were read from a single sample in a study of T cell responses to AZD1222 COVID-19 vaccine. The protocol was immunoSEQ multiplex PCR, while the TCRdb copy is restricted to in-frame clones and leaves out a portion. Among more than 95,000 clones listed, 88% were seen once. Sequences were derived from peripheral blood, sampled on day 0 of AZD1222 vaccination. The receptors derive from an adult in good health. Each CDR3 is given with its conserved first and last residue. The order of the fields is V gene, D gene, J gene, clone size, CDR3 protein, CDR3 DNA. A D gene is named only where the DNA matches it firmly. Clone size is given for some rows only: seen once, a few or many times, or a class if the clone is expanded.

TRBV6-5,.,TRBJ2-7,.,CASTRTAPTYEQYF,TGTGCCAGCACCCGGACGGCACCAACCTACGAGCAGTACTTC
TRBV6-5,.,TRBJ2-3,.,CASIRRGTDTQYF,TGTGCCAGCATACGGAGAGGCACAGATACGCAGTATTTT
TRBV19,TRBD1,TRBJ1-5,.,CASSIGTGGYQPQHF,TGTGCCAGTAGTATAGGGACAGGGGGCTATCAGCCCCAGCATTTT
TRBV4-3,.,TRBJ1-3,.,CASSQVSSGQSTIYF,TGCGCCAGCAGCCAGGTTTCCTCAGGGCAATCCACCATATATTTT
TRBV28,.,TRBJ2-5,.,CASSLPSRGRETQYF,TGTGCCAGCAGTTTACCTTCCAGGGGGAGGGAGACCCAGTACTTC
TRBV19,TRBD1,TRBJ1-1,.,CASSIDSGTGPNTEAFF,TGTGCCAGTAGTATAGATTCGGGGACAGGGCCGAACACTGAAGCTTTCTTT
TRBV6-5,.,TRBJ1-2,once,CASSYSYSSNYGYTF,TGTGCCAGCAGTTACTCCTATAGTTCTAACTATGGCTACACCTTC
TRBV3-1/TRBV3-2,TRBD2,TRBJ2-1,.,CASSQDGLAGGGLGNEQFF,TGTGCCAGCAGCCAAGATGGCCTAGCGGGAGGGGGTTTGGGCAATGAGCAGTTCTTC
TRBV29-1,TRBD1,TRBJ2-7,.,CSVDYGTGRYEQYF,TGCAGCGTTGATTACGGGACAGGGAGGTACGAGCAGTACTTC
TRBV7-9,.,TRBJ2-1,.,CASSPWDGEQFF,TGTGCCAGCAGCCCTTGGGACGGTGAGCAGTTCTTC
TRBV11-2,TRBD1,TRBJ1-2,.,CASSLEDRGYGYTF,TGTGCCAGCAGCTTAGAGGACAGGGGTTATGGCTACACCTTC
TRBV6-2/TRBV6-3,.,TRBJ2-3,.,CASSGTGSTDTQYF,TGTGCCAGCAGTGGGACCGGTAGCACAGATACGCAGTATTTT
TRBV6-2/TRBV6-3,.,TRBJ1-4,.,CASSRGSREKLFF,TGTGCCAGCAGCCGGGGGTCGCGTGAAAAACTGTTTTTT
TRBV27,.,TRBJ2-7,.,CASSLGGPYEQYF,TGTGCCAGCAGTTTGGGGGGACCCTACGAGCAGTACTTC
TRBV11-1,.,TRBJ1-6,.,CASSRTEINSPLHF,TGTGCCAGCAGTCGGACAGAAATTAATTCACCCCTCCACTTT
TRBV14,TRBD2,TRBJ2-7,few,CASSHIAGGPYEQYF,TGTGCCAGCAGCCATATAGCGGGGGGGCCCTACGAGCAGTACTTC
TRBV5-6,.,TRBJ2-7,.,CASRGAFEQYF,TGTGCCAGCAGGGGGGCGTTCGAGCAGTACTTC
TRBV5-1,.,TRBJ2-5,.,CASSWGQETQYF,TGCGCCAGCAGCTGGGGCCAAGAGACCCAGTACTTC
TRBV27,.,TRBJ1-3,.,CASSRGGSSGNTIYF,TGTGCCAGCAGTAGAGGAGGAAGCTCTGGAAACACCATATATTTT
TRBV30,TRBD1,TRBJ1-1,.,CAWSGGTGGISTEAFF,TGTGCCTGGAGTGGGGGGACAGGGGGGATTTCCACTGAAGCTTTCTTT
TRBV19,TRBD1,TRBJ1-1,.,CASRGMNTEAFF,TGTGCCAGCAGGGGGATGAACACTGAAGCTTTCTTT
TRBV7-2,.,TRBJ2-5,once,CASSSRGLGETQYF,TGTGCCAGCAGCTCCCGGGGGTTAGGAGAGACCCAGTACTTC
TRBV2,.,TRBJ2-1,once,CASSAAGLGTYNEQFF,TGTGCCAGCAGTGCCGCGGGACTGGGAACTTACAATGAGCAGTTCTTC
TRBV15,.,TRBJ1-2,.,CATSRGAGRNGYTF,TGTGCCACCAGCAGGGGCGCGGGGAGGAATGGCTACACCTTC
TRBV4-3,.,TRBJ2-1,.,CASRRSRQSREQFF,TGCGCCAGCAGACGAAGTCGACAGTCAAGGGAGCAGTTCTTC
TRBV9,.,TRBJ1-1,few,CASSALRTANTEAFF,TGTGCCAGCAGCGCCTTACGGACAGCGAACACTGAAGCTTTCTTT